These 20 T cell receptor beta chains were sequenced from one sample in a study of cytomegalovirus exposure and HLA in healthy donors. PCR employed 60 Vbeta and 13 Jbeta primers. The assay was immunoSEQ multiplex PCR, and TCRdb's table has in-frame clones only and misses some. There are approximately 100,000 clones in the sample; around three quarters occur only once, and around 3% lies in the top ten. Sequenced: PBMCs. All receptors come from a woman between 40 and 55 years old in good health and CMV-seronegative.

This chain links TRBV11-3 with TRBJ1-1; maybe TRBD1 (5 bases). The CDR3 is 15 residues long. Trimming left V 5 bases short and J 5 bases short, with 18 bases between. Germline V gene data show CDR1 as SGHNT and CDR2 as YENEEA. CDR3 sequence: CASSSTGTGGTEAFF. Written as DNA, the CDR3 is TGTGCCAGCAGCAGCACTGGGACGGGGGGGACTGAAGCTTTCTTT.

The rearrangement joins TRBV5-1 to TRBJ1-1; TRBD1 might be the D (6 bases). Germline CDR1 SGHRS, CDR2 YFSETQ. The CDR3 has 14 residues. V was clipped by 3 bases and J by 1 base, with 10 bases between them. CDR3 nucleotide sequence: TGCGCCAGCAGCTGGGACACAGCGAACACTGAAGCTTTCTTT. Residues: CASSWDTANTEAFF.

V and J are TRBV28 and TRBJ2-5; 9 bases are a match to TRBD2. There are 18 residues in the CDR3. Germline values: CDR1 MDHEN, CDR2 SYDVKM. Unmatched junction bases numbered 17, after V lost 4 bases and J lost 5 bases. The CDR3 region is CASSSYHSGSLIRETQYF. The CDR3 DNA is TGTGCCAGCAGTTCCTACCATAGCGGGAGCCTAATTCGGGAGACCCAGTACTTC.

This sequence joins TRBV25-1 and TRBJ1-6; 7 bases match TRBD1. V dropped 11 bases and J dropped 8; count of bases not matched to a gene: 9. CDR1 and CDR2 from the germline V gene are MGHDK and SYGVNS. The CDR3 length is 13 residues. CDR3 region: CAGQGQVDSPLHF. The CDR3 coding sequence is TGTGCCGGCCAAGGACAGGTGGATTCACCCCTCCACTTT.

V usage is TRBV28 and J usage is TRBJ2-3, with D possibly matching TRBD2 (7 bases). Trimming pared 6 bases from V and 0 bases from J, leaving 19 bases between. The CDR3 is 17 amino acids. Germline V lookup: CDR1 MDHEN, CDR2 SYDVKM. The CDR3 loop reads CASSHGRGPISTDTQYF. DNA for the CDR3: TGTGCCAGCAGCCATGGGCGGGGGCCGATAAGCACAGATACGCAGTATTTT.

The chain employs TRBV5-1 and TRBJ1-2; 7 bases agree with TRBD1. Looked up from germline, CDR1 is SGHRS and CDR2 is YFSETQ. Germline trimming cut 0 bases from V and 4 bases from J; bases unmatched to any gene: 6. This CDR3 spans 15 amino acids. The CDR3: CASSLETGTIYGYTF. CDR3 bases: TGCGCCAGCAGCTTGGAGACAGGGACAATCTATGGCTACACCTTC.

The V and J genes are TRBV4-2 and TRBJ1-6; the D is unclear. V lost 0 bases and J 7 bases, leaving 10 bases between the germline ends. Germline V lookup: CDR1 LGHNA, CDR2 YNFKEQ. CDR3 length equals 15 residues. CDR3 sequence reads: CASSQDTRENSPLHF. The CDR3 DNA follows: TGTGCCAGCAGCCAAGATACGAGGGAAAATTCACCCCTCCACTTT.

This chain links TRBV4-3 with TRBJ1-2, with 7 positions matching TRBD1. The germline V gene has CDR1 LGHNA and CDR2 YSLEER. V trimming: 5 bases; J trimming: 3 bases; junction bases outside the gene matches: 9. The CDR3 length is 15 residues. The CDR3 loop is CASSFRTGRDYGYTF. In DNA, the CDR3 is TGCGCCAGCAGCTTTAGGACAGGCAGGGACTATGGCTACACCTTC.

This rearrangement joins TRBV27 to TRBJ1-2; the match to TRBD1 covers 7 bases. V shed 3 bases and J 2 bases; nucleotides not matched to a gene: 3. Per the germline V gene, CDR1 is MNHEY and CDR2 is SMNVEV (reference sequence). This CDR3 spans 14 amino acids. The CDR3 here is CASSFQGENYGYTF. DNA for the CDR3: TGTGCCAGCAGTTTTCAGGGGGAGAACTATGGCTACACCTTC.

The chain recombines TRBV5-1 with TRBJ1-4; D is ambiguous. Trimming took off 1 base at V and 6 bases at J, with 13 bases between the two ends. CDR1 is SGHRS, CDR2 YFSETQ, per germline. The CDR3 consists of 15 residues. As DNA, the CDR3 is TGCGCCAGCAGCTTGAGTTTGCAGGATTATGAAAAACTGTTTTTT. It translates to CASSLSLQDYEKLFF. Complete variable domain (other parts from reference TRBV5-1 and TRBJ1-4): KAGVTQTPRYLIKTRGQQVTLSCSPISGHRSVSWYQQTPGQGLQFLFEYFSETQRNKGNFPGRFSGRQFSNSRSEMNVSTLELGDSALYLCASSLSLQDYEKLFFGSGTQLSVL.

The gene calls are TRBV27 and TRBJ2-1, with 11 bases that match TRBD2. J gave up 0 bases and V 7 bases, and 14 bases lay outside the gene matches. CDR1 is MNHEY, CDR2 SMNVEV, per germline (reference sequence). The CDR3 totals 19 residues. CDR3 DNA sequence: TGTGCCAGCATATCCATGGGGGGACTAGCGGCCAGCTCCTACAATGAGCAGTTCTTC. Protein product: CASISMGGLAASSYNEQFF.

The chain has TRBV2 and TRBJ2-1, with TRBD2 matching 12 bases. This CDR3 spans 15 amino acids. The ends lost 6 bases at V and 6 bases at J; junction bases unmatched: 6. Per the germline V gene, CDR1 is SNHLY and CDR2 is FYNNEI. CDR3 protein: CASSPSGRAGNEQFF. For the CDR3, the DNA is TGTGCCAGCAGCCCTAGCGGGAGGGCAGGCAATGAGCAGTTCTTC.

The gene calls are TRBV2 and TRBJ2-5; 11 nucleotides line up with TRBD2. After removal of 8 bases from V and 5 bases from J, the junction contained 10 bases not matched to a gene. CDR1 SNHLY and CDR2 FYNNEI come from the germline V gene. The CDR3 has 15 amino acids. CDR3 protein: CASGGTSGSGETQYF. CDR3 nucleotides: TGTGCCAGCGGGGGAACTAGCGGGAGCGGGGAGACCCAGTACTTC.

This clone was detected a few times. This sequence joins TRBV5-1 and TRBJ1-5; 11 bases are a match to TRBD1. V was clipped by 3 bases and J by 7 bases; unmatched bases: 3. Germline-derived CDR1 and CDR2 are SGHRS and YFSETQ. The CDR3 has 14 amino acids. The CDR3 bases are TGCGCCAGCAGCTCGGGACAGGGGGACCAGCCCCAGCATTTT. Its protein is CASSSGQGDQPQHF.

The chain's CDR3 is CASSGGYDRGDQPQHF. CDR3 bases: TGTGCCAGCAGTGGTGGATATGACAGGGGCGATCAGCCCCAGCATTTT. The chain combines TRBV6-6 with TRBJ1-5, with 8 nucleotides matching TRBD1. V lost 5 bases and J lost 5; bases outside the gene matches: 11. Germline assignment: CDR1 MNHNY and CDR2 SVGAGI (reference sequence). The CDR3 has 16 amino acids.

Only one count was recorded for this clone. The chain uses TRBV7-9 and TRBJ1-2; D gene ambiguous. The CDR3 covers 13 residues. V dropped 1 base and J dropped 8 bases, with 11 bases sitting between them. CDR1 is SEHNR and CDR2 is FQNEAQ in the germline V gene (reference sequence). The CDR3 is CASSLDYREGYTF. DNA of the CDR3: TGTGCCAGCAGCTTAGATTACAGAGAGGGCTACACCTTC.

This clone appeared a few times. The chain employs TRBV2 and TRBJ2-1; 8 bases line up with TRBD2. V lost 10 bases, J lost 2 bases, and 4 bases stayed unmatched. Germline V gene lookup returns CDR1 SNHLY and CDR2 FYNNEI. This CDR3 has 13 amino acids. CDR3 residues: CATGGHPYNEQFF. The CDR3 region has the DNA TGTGCCACGGGGGGGCACCCCTACAATGAGCAGTTCTTC.

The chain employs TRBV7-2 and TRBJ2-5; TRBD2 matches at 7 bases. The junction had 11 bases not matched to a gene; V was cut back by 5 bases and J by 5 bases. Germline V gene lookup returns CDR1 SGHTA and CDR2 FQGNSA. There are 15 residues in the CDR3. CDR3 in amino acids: CASSRRLARYETQYF. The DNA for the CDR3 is TGTGCCAGCAGCCGGAGACTAGCCCGATATGAGACCCAGTACTTC.

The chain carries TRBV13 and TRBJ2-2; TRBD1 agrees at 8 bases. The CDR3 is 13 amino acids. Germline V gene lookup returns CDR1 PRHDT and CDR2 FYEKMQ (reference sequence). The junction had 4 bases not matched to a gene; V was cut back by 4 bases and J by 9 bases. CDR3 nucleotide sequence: TGTGCCAGCAGCTCGACAGGGGCCAGGGAGCTGTTTTTT. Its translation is CASSSTGARELFF.

CDR3 DNA: TGTGCCAGCAGTGAACGCGACGGGGGTTTTGTGTACAATGAGCAGTTCTTC. Its protein is CASSERDGGFVYNEQFF. The chain is built from TRBV25-1 and TRBJ2-1; a weak D match, TRBD2 (6 bases). The CDR3 spans 17 residues. Germline lookup yields CDR1 MGHDK and CDR2 SYGVNS. Between the trimmed V and J ends, which lost 2 bases and 4 bases, there was a span of 18 bases.